The next 15 T cell receptor beta chains were all read from a single sample in a study of blood T cell repertoires in COVID-19. Profiling relied on immunoSEQ multiplex PCR, and the TCRdb table lists in-frame clones only, not all of them. The table includes around 250,000 clones, around 88% detected once. Sequenced: PBMCs or T cells enriched from blood (not recorded which). The source is a woman aged 25 to 39 who had recovered from COVID-19.

The chain links TRBV2 to TRBJ2-5; 13 bases map to TRBD2. J lost 4 bases, V lost 9 bases, and 5 bases had no gene match. The CDR3 is made up of 14 amino acids. Germline CDR1 reads SNHLY; CDR2 reads FYNNEI. CDR3 region: CARGTSGTRETQYF. The CDR3 DNA follows: TGTGCCAGAGGGACTAGCGGGACACGAGAGACCCAGTACTTC.

This clone appeared once. The chain uses TRBV5-6 and TRBJ2-5; D may be TRBD1 (5 bases). The CDR3 sequence is 17 residues long. Germline V lookup: CDR1 SGHDT, CDR2 YYEEEE. The V gene lost 0 bases and the J gene lost 1 base, with 16 bases spanning the gap. This CDR3 is CASSLAGRGTPQETQYF. In nucleotides, the CDR3 is TGTGCCAGCAGCTTGGCAGGGCGCGGAACACCCCAAGAGACCCAGTACTTC.

V is TRBV29-1 and J is TRBJ2-7; 7 bases map to TRBD1. J was trimmed by 0 bases and V by 7 bases; bases with no gene match: 15. CDR1 SQVTM and CDR2 ANQGSEA come from the germline V gene. CDR3 length: 16 amino acids. CDR3: CSARISKGGLSYEQYF. The CDR3 coding sequence is TGCAGCGCTAGGATTTCAAAAGGGGGCCTCTCCTACGAGCAGTACTTC.

J is TRBJ2-1 and V is TRBV4-3; weak D call: TRBD2 (5 bases). From germline, CDR1 is LGHNA and CDR2 YSLEER. The CDR3 extends over 12 amino acids. V shed 0 bases and J shed 9 bases, with 6 bases lying between them. In DNA form, the CDR3 reads TGCGCCAGCAGCCAAGATAGCGTTGAGCAGTTCTTC. Its translation is CASSQDSVEQFF.

The sample holds one count of this clone. The chain is built from TRBV4-3 and TRBJ1-1; weak D call: TRBD1 (5 bases). The V gene's germline CDR1 is LGHNA and CDR2 YSLEER. V lost 4 bases and J lost 1, with 7 bases in between. The CDR3 contains 13 residues. The CDR3 reads CASSLQGNTEAFF. CDR3 coding DNA: TGCGCCAGCAGCCTTCAGGGGAACACTGAAGCTTTCTTT.

The CDR3 loop reads CASSFAIRGNTEAFF. In DNA, the CDR3 is TGTGCCAGCAGCTTTGCCATTAGGGGGAACACTGAAGCTTTCTTT. This chain connects TRBV7-2 to TRBJ1-1, with D possibly being TRBD1 (5 bases). Germline CDR1 reads SGHTA; CDR2 reads FQGNSA. Trimming removed 3 bases at V and 1 base at J, with 12 bases between. The CDR3 runs to 15 residues. Complete variable domain (other parts from reference TRBV7-2 and TRBJ1-1): GAGVSQSPSNKVTEKGKDVELRCDPISGHTALYWYRQSLGQGLEFLIYFQGNSAPDKSGLPSDRFSAERTGGSVSTLTIQRTQQEDSAVYLCASSFAIRGNTEAFFGQGTRLTVV.

The rearrangement joins TRBV28 to TRBJ2-2; the D is unclear. V gave up 1 base and J gave up 4 bases, with 4 bases separating them. Germline CDR1 and CDR2: MDHEN and SYDVKM. The CDR3 is made up of 13 amino acids. CDR3 coding DNA: TGTGCCAGCAGTTTATACACCACCGGGGAGCTGTTTTTT. The encoded protein is CASSLYTTGELFF. The full variable domain, its missing parts supplied by reference TRBV28 and TRBJ2-2, is DVKVTQSSRYLVKRTGEKVFLECVQDMDHENMFWYRQDPGLGLRLIYFSYDVKMKEKGDIPEGYSVSREKKERFSLILESASTNQTSMYLCASSLYTTGELFFGEGSRLTVL.

The chain combines TRBV24-1 with TRBJ1-5; TRBD1 might be the D (5 bases). This CDR3 is 14 amino acids long. Germline V gene data show CDR1 as KGHDR and CDR2 as SFDVKD. Trimming pared 3 bases from V and 6 bases from J, leaving 11 bases between. CDR3 region: CATSDPGISQPQHF. CDR3 sequence (DNA): TGTGCCACCAGTGATCCAGGGATAAGTCAGCCCCAGCATTTT.

The gene calls are TRBV18 and TRBJ1-1, with 8 positions matching TRBD1. Trimming at V came to 2 bases and at J to 5 bases, leaving 7 bases not matched to a gene. The CDR3 is made up of 15 amino acids. CDR1 KGHSH and CDR2 LQKENI come from the germline V gene. CDR3 region: CASSPNGQGGTEAFF. The CDR3 DNA reads TGTGCCAGCTCACCAAACGGACAGGGAGGAACTGAAGCTTTCTTT.

The gene calls are TRBV9 and TRBJ2-1; perhaps TRBD2 as D (6 bases). Trimming left V 3 bases short and J 6 bases short, with 22 bases between. The CDR3 extends over 17 amino acids. CDR1 and CDR2 from the germline V gene are SGDLS and YYNGEE. CDR3 amino acids: CASSALDQFGRTNEQFF. DNA for the CDR3: TGTGCCAGCAGCGCGCTCGATCAGTTCGGGAGAACCAATGAGCAGTTCTTC.

J is TRBJ1-3 and V is TRBV6-5; D may be TRBD1 (6 bases). This CDR3 contains 16 residues. The germline V and J ends were trimmed by 0 bases and 0 bases, with 9 bases remaining between them. The V gene's germline CDR1 is MNHEY and CDR2 SVGAGI. The CDR3 sequence is CASSYSDSHSGNTIYF. In nucleotides, the CDR3 is TGTGCCAGCAGTTACTCGGACAGCCACTCTGGAAACACCATATATTTT.

The chain combines TRBV19 with TRBJ1-5; 10 bases are shared with TRBD1. V shed 6 bases, J shed 0 bases, and the junction held 8 bases outside the gene matches. Germline V lookup: CDR1 LNHDA, CDR2 SQIVND (reference sequence). This CDR3 spans 17 amino acids. CDR3 in DNA: TGTGCCAGTAGAAGAGACAGGGGGCAGGGTAGCAATCAGCCCCAGCATTTT. Its translation is CASRRDRGQGSNQPQHF.

This clone was seen a few times. Its ends do not fully match the called genes, so a read error is possible. V usage is TRBV7-7 and J usage is TRBJ2-1; D ambiguous. Germline-derived CDR1 and CDR2 are SSHAT and FNYEAQ (reference sequence). The CDR3 consists of 16 residues. DNA of the CDR3: TGTGCTAGCAGCTCCCTTCTTGGCCCGCCGGAGAATGAGCAGTTCTTC. Translated: CASSSLLGPPENEQFF.

This clone was observed a few times. The rearrangement uses TRBV28 and TRBJ1-1; 7 bases align to TRBD1. The CDR3 is made up of 13 amino acids. CDR1 is MDHEN, CDR2 SYDVKM, per germline. The J segment lost 11 bases and the V segment lost 6 bases, leaving 12 bases of the junction unmatched. The CDR3 sequence is CASSLPDRVGAFF. DNA for the CDR3: TGTGCCAGCAGCCTACCAGACAGGGTGGGGGCTTTCTTT.

This chain connects TRBV15 to TRBJ2-5; D ambiguous. The germline CDR1 and CDR2 sequences are LNHNV and YYDKDF (reference sequence). Trimming removed 0 bases at V and 4 bases at J, with 6 bases between. This CDR3 is built from 13 residues. The CDR3 nucleotides are TGTGCCACCAGCAGAGATCCAGGAGAGACCCAGTACTTC. Amino acids: CATSRDPGETQYF.